The T cell receptor (beta chain) under discussion was sequenced for a study of T cells in Graves' hyperthyroidism and ophthalmopathy. Amplification targeted TCR beta CDR3 regions from RNA transcripts. The TCR CDR3 was amplified in a first-round RT-PCR using the HTBI primer set. TCRdb re-called the multiplex PCR reads with MiXCR, one entry per CDR3 protein. The table records approximately 610,000 distinct CDR3 sequences, about 15% of them present only once. Per the germline V gene, CDR1 is DFQATT and CDR2 is SNEGSKA (reference sequence). Trimming removed 3 bases from V and 2 bases from J; junction bases left unmatched: 10. The CDR3 runs 16 residues. This clonotype was counted at least ten times.

This TCR came from a woman aged 35 to 49 with Graves' ophthalmopathy. The chain uses TRBV20-1 and TRBJ2-5; TRBD2 agrees at 9 bases. The sequencing sample was made of blood. CDR3 loop: CSARPGLAITQETQYF. CDR3 DNA sequence: TGCAGTGCTAGGCCGGGACTAGCTATAACTCAAGAGACCCAGTACTTC.